The rows below give T cell receptor beta chains drawn from one sample of a study of radiotherapy plus CTLA-4 blockade in lung cancer. Using immunoSEQ multiplex PCR, the repertoire was profiled, and TCRdb retains in-frame clones only, with some absent. The sample lists 35,000 to 55,000 clones, approximately 67% occurring once. The sequenced sample was peripheral blood, obtained from a patient treated with radiotherapy plus ipilimumab. The receptors were sampled from a human donor with non-small cell lung cancer who had a partial response to radiotherapy plus ipilimumab. CDR3s include the opening cysteine and the closing phenylalanine or tryptophan. A D gene is named only where the DNA matches it firmly. Clone sizes are given selectively: once, few, many, or a class where the clone is expanded.

j_call	v_call	d_call	clone_size	cdr3_aa	cdr3_nt
TRBJ2-7	TRBV28	TRBD2	NA	CASNPGLAFFQQYF	TGTGCCAGCAACCCGGGACTAGCGTTTTTCCAGCAGTACTTC
TRBJ1-4	TRBV7-9	TRBD1	once	CASTQGDRANEKLFF	TGTGCCAGCACTCAAGGGGACAGGGCGAATGAAAAACTGTTTTTT
TRBJ2-1	TRBV6-5	NA	few	CASRKTNNEQFF	TGTGCCAGCAGAAAAACTAACAATGAGCAGTTCTTC
TRBJ2-4	TRBV5-1	NA	once	CASEEGGGPKNIQYF	TGCGCCAGCGAGGAGGGAGGAGGTCCCAAAAACATTCAGTACTTC
TRBJ2-7	TRBV29-1	NA	NA	CSVNGHSIFGSYEQYF	TGCAGCGTCAACGGACACTCCATATTCGGTTCCTACGAGCAGTACTTC
TRBJ2-7	TRBV6-1	TRBD1	few	CASRQGARYEQYF	TGTGCCAGCAGGCAGGGGGCTCGCTACGAGCAGTACTTC
TRBJ2-3	TRBV10-3	TRBD2	NA	CATRLAPEDTQYF	TGTGCCACCCGACTAGCACCGGAAGATACGCAGTATTTT
TRBJ1-2	TRBV6-5	NA	few	CASTAGNSFYGYTF	TGTGCCAGCACCGCGGGCAATTCGTTCTATGGCTACACCTTC
TRBJ2-3	TRBV12-5	TRBD2	once	CASGASGTDTQYF	TGTGCTAGTGGCGCTAGCGGGACAGATACGCAGTATTTT
TRBJ2-4	TRBV29-1	NA	NA	CSVVRRGSDIQYF	TGCAGCGTTGTACGGCGGGGAAGCGACATTCAGTACTTC
TRBJ1-1	TRBV18	NA	NA	CASSPFGGRDTEAFF	TGTGCCAGCTCACCATTCGGCGGGAGGGACACTGAAGCTTTCTTT
TRBJ2-1	TRBV6-6	NA	many	CASRPRDSNEQFF	TGTGCCAGCAGGCCCCGGGACTCCAATGAGCAGTTCTTC
TRBJ1-1	TRBV4-3	NA	NA	CASSQDMAGGAGSPNTEAFF	TGCGCCAGCAGCCAAGATATGGCCGGGGGGGCGGGCAGCCCGAACACTGAAGCTTTCTTT
TRBJ2-2	TRBV7-6	TRBD2	few	CASSGGLAGGPNTGELFF	TGTGCCAGCAGCGGGGGACTAGCGGGGGGTCCGAACACCGGGGAGCTGTTTTTT
TRBJ2-7	TRBV5-1	NA	NA	CASSLGARDEQYF	TGCGCCAGCAGCTTGGGGGCGCGGGACGAGCAGTACTTC
TRBJ1-1	TRBV4-3	NA	NA	CASSASGGRAEDTEAFF	TGCGCCAGCAGCGCCTCTGGCGGTCGCGCCGAGGACACTGAAGCTTTCTTT
TRBJ2-4	TRBV19	NA	NA	CASSIYSNSAKNIQYF	TGTGCCAGTAGTATTTACAGCAACTCCGCCAAAAACATTCAGTACTTC
TRBJ1-6	TRBV6-5	TRBD1	once	CASSPVRTGGSPLHF	TGTGCCAGCAGCCCGGTTAGGACAGGGGGTTCACCCCTCCACTTT
TRBJ1-1	TRBV5-4	TRBD1	NA	CASSRGGQGLRNTEAFF	TGTGCCAGCAGTCGGGGGGGACAGGGTTTGAGGAACACTGAAGCTTTCTTT
TRBJ2-1	TRBV9	TRBD2	NA	CASSAMTSGSEQFF	TGTGCCAGCAGCGCGATGACTAGCGGGAGTGAGCAGTTCTTC
TRBJ1-5	TRBV19	NA	NA	CASSMGAGVTPQHF	TGTGCCAGTAGTATGGGGGCAGGGGTTACGCCCCAGCATTTT
TRBJ1-1	TRBV5-1	NA	NA	CASSLATRSSTEAFF	TGCGCCAGCAGCTTGGCAACTCGGAGCTCCACTGAAGCTTTCTTT
TRBJ2-3	TRBV9	NA	NA	CASSADPRDTQYF	TGTGCCAGCAGCGCCGATCCTCGGGATACGCAGTATTTT
TRBJ1-2	TRBV9	NA	NA	CAAAPGSGNYGYTF	TGTGCCGCCGCGCCCGGGAGTGGGAACTATGGCTACACCTTC
TRBJ2-5	TRBV29-1	NA	NA	CSVALPSREGETQYF	TGCAGCGTTGCCCTTCCCAGTCGGGAAGGCGAGACCCAGTACTTC
TRBJ1-4	TRBV28	NA	NA	CASSFRGWTNEKLFF	TGTGCCAGCAGTTTCCGGGGGTGGACTAATGAAAAACTGTTTTTT
TRBJ1-1	TRBV5-1	NA	once	CASSSDSAEAFF	TGCGCCAGCAGCTCCGACTCGGCTGAAGCTTTCTTT
TRBJ1-3	TRBV10-3	NA	medium-sized	CAISQIPAISGNTIYF	TGTGCCATCAGCCAGATTCCAGCGATCTCTGGAAACACCATATATTTT
TRBJ1-6	TRBV11-3	NA	once	CASSAGADSPLHF	TGTGCCAGCAGCGCCGGTGCCGATTCACCCCTCCACTTT
TRBJ2-7	TRBV18	NA	NA	CASSPPQGTYEQYF	TGTGCCAGCTCACCACCCCAGGGGACCTACGAGCAGTACTTC
TRBJ2-3	TRBV19	TRBD2	NA	CASSTSGRGVDTQYF	TGTGCCAGTAGTACTAGCGGGAGAGGAGTAGATACGCAGTATTTT
TRBJ1-1	TRBV6-5	NA	NA	CASSTRDNFNTEAFF	TGTGCCAGCAGTACTCGGGACAACTTTAACACTGAAGCTTTCTTT
TRBJ1-1	TRBV15	NA	NA	CATSSLGGTEAFF	TGTGCCACCAGCTCCTTAGGGGGCACTGAAGCTTTCTTT
TRBJ1-1	TRBV2	NA	NA	CASSVGAEAFF	TGTGCCAGCAGTGTTGGAGCTGAAGCTTTCTTT
TRBJ2-7	TRBV30	NA	NA	CAWSVPLGGGREQHF	TGTGCCTGGAGTGTACCCCTCGGCGGGGGCAGGGAGCAGCACTTC
TRBJ1-5	TRBV19	TRBD1	NA	CASSTSRQGALLLHF	TGTGCCAGTAGTACCTCAAGACAGGGGGCCCTCCTTCTGCATTTT
TRBJ2-1	TRBV2	NA	NA	CASSVARTTSYNEQFF	TGTGCCAGCAGTGTAGCCCGGACTACCTCCTACAATGAGCAGTTCTTC
TRBJ1-1	TRBV18	NA	NA	CASTRQANTEAFF	TGTGCCAGCACACGACAGGCGAACACTGAAGCTTTCTTT
TRBJ2-5	TRBV5-4	NA	NA	CASSLTRSQETQYF	TGTGCCAGCAGCTTGACCAGGTCCCAAGAGACCCAGTACTTC
TRBJ2-2	TRBV7-2	NA	NA	CASSLARGTLNTGELFF	TGTGCCAGCAGCTTAGCAAGAGGGACTCTGAACACCGGGGAGCTGTTTTTT
TRBJ1-2	TRBV5-6	TRBD1	once	CASSHPTGSYGYTF	TGTGCCAGCAGCCACCCGACAGGGTCATATGGCTACACCTTC
TRBJ2-5	TRBV7-2	TRBD1	few	CASSRGQGVIQETQYF	TGTGCCAGCAGCCGGGGACAGGGTGTGATTCAAGAGACCCAGTACTTC
TRBJ1-1	TRBV11-1	NA	NA	CASSYLGGAGTEAFF	TGTGCCAGCAGCTATCTGGGGGGGGCTGGCACTGAAGCTTTCTTT
TRBJ2-7	TRBV5-6	TRBD2	NA	CASSLGGTSGEQYF	TGTGCCAGCAGCTTGGGAGGGACTAGCGGGGAGCAGTACTTC
TRBJ2-1	TRBV9	TRBD2	NA	CASSVVGLAMNEQFF	TGTGCCAGCAGCGTAGTGGGACTAGCGATGAATGAGCAGTTCTTC
TRBJ2-3	TRBV7-6	TRBD1	NA	CASSPRQGASTDTQYF	TGTGCCAGCAGCCCGAGACAGGGGGCGAGCACAGATACGCAGTATTTT
TRBJ2-5	TRBV19	NA	once	CASSVGGLKETQYF	TGTGCCAGTAGTGTCGGGGGGCTTAAAGAGACCCAGTACTTC
TRBJ2-2	TRBV4-2	NA	NA	CASSQEGVRETGELFF	TGTGCCAGCAGCCAAGAGGGAGTACGGGAAACCGGGGAGCTGTTTTTT
TRBJ1-1	TRBV15	NA	NA	CATCRGGEEGGAFF	TGTGCCACCTGCAGAGGAGGAGAGGAGGGGGGGGCTTTCTTT
TRBJ2-5	TRBV6-1	TRBD1	NA	CASSIGTEETQYF	TGTGCCAGCAGTATCGGGACAGAAGAGACCCAGTACTTC
TRBJ1-1	TRBV7-6	NA	few	CASSLTSGYNTEAFF	TGTGCCAGCAGCTTAACTTCAGGTTATAACACTGAAGCTTTCTTT
TRBJ2-7	TRBV10-1	NA	NA	CASSEGLYEQYF	TGCGCCAGCAGTGAGGGCCTTTACGAGCAGTACTTC
TRBJ2-7	TRBV2	TRBD2	NA	CASSEFQGLGEYEQYF	TGTGCCAGCAGTGAATTCCAGGGACTAGGAGAGTACGAGCAGTACTTC
TRBJ2-7	TRBV9	TRBD1	few	CASATGTGGAEQYF	TGTGCCAGCGCCACCGGGACAGGGGGAGCCGAGCAGTACTTC
TRBJ2-1	TRBV5-4	TRBD2	NA	CASKGLTSGHNEQFF	TGTGCCAGCAAAGGCCTGACTAGCGGCCACAATGAGCAGTTCTTC